The clone carrying this T cell receptor (beta chain) has more than one count but fewer than ten. Its specificity is unknown. The use of a sample-barcoded 5' primer and a J-beta primer mix characterized a second PCR of about 6 to 11 cycles. Each CDR3 protein gets one entry after TCRdb re-called the 5' RACE reads with MiXCR. The sample contains some 1,500,000 distinct CDR3 sequences, around 40% of which appear only once. This entry comes from a study of blood T cells in healthy people across ages. Overall study findings and caveats: Unsorted PBMCs ruled out conclusive naive versus antigen-experienced comparison.

J gave up 6 bases and V 4 bases, and 6 bases lay outside the gene matches. The CDR3 has 14 residues. Germline-derived CDR1 and CDR2 are MGHRA and YSYEKL. The sample was blood. The sequence was obtained from a woman between 18 and 29 years old in good health. The chain couples TRBV4-1 to TRBJ1-5; 7 bases fit TRBD1. DNA of the CDR3: TGCGCCAGCAGCCTTGGGACAGTTGTTCAGCCCCAGCATTTT. Protein sequence: CASSLGTVVQPQHF.